This T cell receptor (beta chain) appears in the sequencing data of a study of control samples from healthy donors and cancer patients. Using immunoSEQ multiplex PCR, the repertoire was profiled, and TCRdb retains in-frame clones only, with some absent. The repertoire includes some 130,000 clones, 93% of them detected once, and roughly 1.7% sits in the top ten. The sequence derives from a man over 45 with head and neck cancer. The sequenced sample consisted of PBMCs.

The CDR3 sequence is CASSSGQGRSTGELFF. For the CDR3, the DNA is TGTGCCAGCAGCTCCGGACAGGGCCGATCCACCGGGGAGCTGTTTTTT. V usage is TRBV11-3 and J usage is TRBJ2-2, with 8 bases aligning to TRBD1. The CDR3 is 16 residues long. Germline loops: CDR1 SGHNT, CDR2 YENEEA. V trimming: 4 bases; J trimming: 4 bases; junction bases outside the gene matches: 8.